The 6 T cell receptor beta chains listed next were all sequenced from one sample in a study of cytomegalovirus exposure and HLA in healthy donors. PCR primers comprised 60 Vbeta and 13 Jbeta primers. Here immunoSEQ multiplex PCR was the method, and the copy in TCRdb shows in-frame clones only, minus some. The table includes more than 95,000 clones, about 69% detected once. The sample comprised PBMCs. These receptors all stem from a man in his forties in good health and CMV-seronegative.

The chain carries TRBV2 and TRBJ1-2, with a tentative D call TRBD1 (6 bases). Trimming stripped 3 bases from V and 7 bases from J, with 15 bases between. Looked up from germline, CDR1 is SNHLY and CDR2 is FYNNEI. This CDR3 has 14 amino acids. The CDR3 region is CASSDVWAGAGYTF. The CDR3 region has the DNA TGTGCCAGCAGTGACGTATGGGCAGGGGCTGGCTACACCTTC.

This clone was seen just once. The rearrangement links TRBV6-5 to TRBJ2-7; 11 positions match TRBD2. The length of the CDR3 is 15 residues. From germline, CDR1 is MNHEY and CDR2 SVGAGI. V was clipped by 6 bases and J by 6 bases; unmatched bases: 10. Here the CDR3 reads CASSPGTSGLREQYF. The CDR3 DNA sequence: TGTGCCAGCAGCCCCGGGACTAGCGGTCTTCGCGAGCAGTACTTC.

The chain uses TRBV4-2 and TRBJ1-1; 7 positions agree with TRBD1. V lost 0 bases to trimming and J lost 6 bases; unmatched junction nucleotides: 10. CDR1 is LGHNA, CDR2 YNFKEQ, per germline. This CDR3 comprises 16 residues. CDR3 protein: CASSQDAGQGVPEAFF. The CDR3 DNA is TGTGCCAGCAGCCAAGATGCGGGCCAGGGGGTGCCTGAAGCTTTCTTT.

In its sample, this clone was seen a few times. The gene calls are TRBV7-9 and TRBJ2-5, with D perhaps matching TRBD1 (5 bases). The V and J ends lost 8 bases and 6 bases respectively, with 19 bases between them. The CDR3 is 14 residues long. CDR1 is SEHNR and CDR2 is FQNEAQ in the germline V gene (reference sequence). This CDR3 is CASSAGLGRKTQYF. CDR3 DNA: TGTGCCAGCTCAGCTGGGCTGGGGCGGAAGACCCAGTACTTC.

The count of this clone is one. DNA for the CDR3: TGTGCCAGCAGCTCGGCGGGGGCTGGCTATGGCTACACCTTC. Encoded protein: CASSSAGAGYGYTF. This rearrangement joins TRBV5-4 to TRBJ1-2, with D maybe TRBD1 (6 bases). In germline, CDR1 is SGHNT, CDR2 YYREEE (reference sequence). The V end lost 3 bases, the J end lost 4 bases, and 13 bases lay between the germline ends. The CDR3 contains 14 residues.

The J gene is TRBJ2-7, the V gene TRBV7-9; tentative D call: TRBD2 (5 bases). CDR3 size: 14 residues. The germline CDR1 and CDR2 sequences are SEHNR and FQNEAQ (reference sequence). V shed 5 bases and J shed 3 bases, with 14 bases lying between them. CDR3 DNA: TGTGCCAGCAGCCCGGCGGGCACCTTCTACGAGCAGTACTTC. Protein product: CASSPAGTFYEQYF.